Below, 18 T cell receptor beta chains from the same sample are listed, as sequenced in a study of T-cell memory formation after mild COVID-19. TCRdb redid the calling of the 5' RACE reads with MiXCR, one entry per CDR3 protein. The profile shows roughly 300,000 distinct CDR3 sequences, roughly 13% of them singletons. The sample comprised PBMCs or a T cell subset sorted from them (not recorded which). These receptors were obtained from a man younger than 30 who had mild COVID-19 (a few samples of this study predate the infection). Cell type and time point are not known.

This clonotype was observed a handful of times. The V and J genes are TRBV7-9 and TRBJ2-1, with D possibly called TRBD1 or TRBD2 (5 bases each). CDR1 is SEHNR and CDR2 is FQNEAQ in the germline V gene (reference sequence). Trimming removed 5 bases at V and 7 bases at J, with 15 bases between. The CDR3 is 14 residues long. The CDR3 nucleotides are TGTGCCAGCAGCCCCGGGACGGCAATTAATGAGCAGTTCTTC. This translates into CASSPGTAINEQFF.

This clonotype was counted ten times or more. The rearrangement joins TRBV10-3 to TRBJ2-7; D is perhaps TRBD2 (5 bases). Germline V CDR1 and CDR2: ENHRY, SYGVKD. Trimming stripped 3 bases from V and 2 bases from J, with 11 bases between. This CDR3 contains 14 residues. The CDR3 sequence is CAISDGEYPYEQYV. The DNA of the CDR3 is TGTGCCATCAGTGATGGGGAGTACCCCTACGAGCAGTACGTC.

The chain employs TRBV5-5 and TRBJ2-3; D not resolved. The V end lost 4 bases, the J end lost 5 bases, and 8 bases lay between the germline ends. Germline V gives CDR1 SGHKS, CDR2 YYEKEE (reference sequence). The CDR3 has 12 amino acids. In DNA form, the CDR3 reads TGTGCCAGCAGCCGGATGAGAGATACGCAGTATTTT. It yields the protein CASSRMRDTQYF.

This clonotype was seen only a few times. This rearrangement joins TRBV5-4 to TRBJ1-3, with a weak D call TRBD1 (6 bases). V was shortened by 0 bases and J by 0 bases, with 10 bases between the two germline ends. Germline loops: CDR1 SGHNT, CDR2 YYREEE (reference sequence). The CDR3 is made up of 16 amino acids. The CDR3: CASSLGTVLSGNTIYF. In DNA, the CDR3 is TGTGCCAGCAGCTTGGGGACAGTTCTCTCTGGAAACACCATATATTTT. Variable domain in full (rest from reference TRBV5-4 and TRBJ1-3): ETGVTQSPTHLIKTRGQQVTLRCSSQSGHNTVSWYQQALGQGPQFIFQYYREEENGRGNFPPRFSGLQFPNYSSELNVNALELDDSALYLCASSLGTVLSGNTIYFGEGSWLTVV.

This chain uses TRBV29-1 with TRBJ1-2; 7 bases align to TRBD1. Germline V gene lookup returns CDR1 SQVTM and CDR2 ANQGSEA. The CDR3 covers 15 residues. V lost 3 bases, J lost 3 bases, and 10 bases stayed unmatched. CDR3 in DNA: TGCAGCGTTGATGGGGGGACAGCGGACGACTATGGCTACACCTTC. Protein sequence: CSVDGGTADDYGYTF.

The chain has TRBV7-2 and TRBJ2-5, with D hard to call. The germline V and J ends were trimmed by 5 bases and 3 bases, with 13 bases remaining between them. The germline CDR1 and CDR2 sequences are SGHTA and FQGNSA. This CDR3 is 14 amino acids long. DNA of the CDR3: TGTGCCAGCAGCCTAGAGGTAGCAAAAGAGACCCAGTACTTC. Translating gives CASSLEVAKETQYF.

This clonotype was counted ten times or more. The chain is built from TRBV7-2 and TRBJ2-5; perhaps TRBD2 as D (7 bases). Germline V gene lookup returns CDR1 SGHTA and CDR2 FQGNSA. CDR3 size: 12 residues. V lost 8 bases to trimming and J lost 5 bases, with 12 bases between them. In nucleotides, the CDR3 is TGTGCCAGCCGGGGGGCCAGTGAGACCCAGTACTTC. This translates into CASRGASETQYF.

This clonotype was seen only a few times. V and J are TRBV20-1 and TRBJ2-1; 10 bases agree with TRBD2. Germline CDR1 DFQATT, CDR2 SNEGSKA (reference sequence). The CDR3 consists of 14 residues. This CDR3 reads CSVSGGAVYNEQFF. CDR3 nucleotide sequence: TGCAGCGTAAGCGGGGGGGCGGTCTACAATGAGCAGTTCTTC.

The chain recombines TRBV6-5 with TRBJ2-5; 8 bases align to TRBD2. This CDR3 has 15 residues. CDR1 MNHEY and CDR2 SVGAGI come from the germline V gene. V gave up 6 bases and J gave up 3 bases; unmatched junction bases: 9. This chain's CDR3 is CASRGFGLAEETQYF. The CDR3, as DNA: TGTGCCAGCAGAGGATTCGGACTAGCCGAAGAGACCCAGTACTTC.

This clonotype came up a few times. The genes are TRBV21-1 and TRBJ2-1. TRBV21-1 is described as a pseudogene. The CDR3 runs to 13 residues. The CDR3 loop is CAIRRPLDNEQFF. Here the CDR3 DNA reads TGTGCCATCAGGAGGCCACTTGACAATGAGCAGTTCTTC.

The genes are TRBV5-4 and TRBJ2-7; D call uncertain. The CDR3 consists of 14 residues. The V end was cut by 4 bases, the J end by 0 bases, with 11 bases between. Germline CDR1 and CDR2: SGHNT and YYREEE (reference sequence). The CDR3, as DNA: TGTGCCAGCAGCCCCCGTGACGGCTCCTACGAGCAGTACGTC. As protein: CASSPRDGSYEQYV.

In its sample, this clonotype was seen many times. V is TRBV5-1 and J is TRBJ2-1; a possible D gene is TRBD2 (6 bases). In germline, CDR1 is SGHRS, CDR2 YFSETQ. CDR3 length: 15 residues. The V end lost 5 bases, the J end lost 4 bases, and 16 bases lay between the germline ends. DNA for the CDR3: TGCGCCAGCAGAAAACGGAGCGGGTTATACAATGAGCAGTTCTTC. Translation gives CASRKRSGLYNEQFF.

This clonotype occurred a few times. This chain connects TRBV6-2 or TRBV6-3 to TRBJ1-2; TRBD1 aligns across 11 bases. This CDR3 has 17 residues. Per the germline V gene, CDR1 is MNHEY and CDR2 is SVGEGT. V shed 6 bases, J shed 4 bases, and the junction held 13 bases outside the gene matches. The CDR3 nucleotides read TGTGCCAGCAGACCCCGGACAGGGGGCCAAGGGACCTATGGCTACACCTTC. Translated, it gives CASRPRTGGQGTYGYTF.

The chain employs TRBV29-1 and TRBJ2-2; no clear D gene. The germline gives CDR1 SQVTM, CDR2 ANQGSEA. The CDR3 length is 11 residues. V lost 5 bases to trimming and J lost 7 bases, with 8 bases between them. This chain's CDR3 is CSVHLNGELFF. The CDR3 DNA follows: TGCAGCGTTCACCTCAACGGGGAGCTGTTTTTT.

This clonotype was detected a few times. V gene TRBV5-1 combines with J gene TRBJ1-2, with 8 bases lining up with TRBD1. The CDR3 loop spans 15 amino acids. The germline V gene has CDR1 SGHRS and CDR2 YFSETQ. The V and J ends lost 2 bases and 2 bases, in that order; junction bases with no gene match: 5. The CDR3 bases are TGCGCCAGCAGCTTTGGACAGGGTTGGAACTATGGCTACACCTTC. Amino acids: CASSFGQGWNYGYTF.

This clonotype was detected many times. The gene calls are TRBV5-1 and TRBJ2-1; D unclear. The CDR3 is made up of 12 amino acids. CDR1 and CDR2 from the germline V gene are SGHRS and YFSETQ. V was shortened by 3 bases and J by 6 bases, with 7 bases between the two germline ends. This chain's CDR3 is CASSSGGNEQFF. The CDR3 DNA follows: TGCGCCAGCAGCTCCGGTGGCAATGAGCAGTTCTTC.

This clonotype has a handful of counts. This chain links TRBV4-2 with TRBJ1-6, with TRBD1 as a possible D gene (6 bases). V was pared by 0 bases and J by 9 bases, with 15 bases between. The germline gives CDR1 LGHNA, CDR2 YNFKEQ. The CDR3 is 16 residues long. The CDR3 sequence is CASSQDGGGPSSPLHF. For the CDR3, the DNA is TGTGCCAGCAGCCAAGATGGGGGCGGGCCGAGTTCACCCCTCCACTTT.

This clonotype has a handful of counts. For the CDR3, the DNA is TGCGCCAGCAGCCACGGGGGCAGGGTCGAAGGACTGTTTTTT. This translates into CASSHGGRVEGLFF. The genes are TRBV4-1 and TRBJ1-4; a possible D gene is TRBD1 (6 bases). CDR3 length: 14 residues. The ends were cut back, 3 bases at V and 13 bases at J, with 18 bases in the middle. CDR1 and CDR2 from the germline V gene are MGHRA and YSYEKL.